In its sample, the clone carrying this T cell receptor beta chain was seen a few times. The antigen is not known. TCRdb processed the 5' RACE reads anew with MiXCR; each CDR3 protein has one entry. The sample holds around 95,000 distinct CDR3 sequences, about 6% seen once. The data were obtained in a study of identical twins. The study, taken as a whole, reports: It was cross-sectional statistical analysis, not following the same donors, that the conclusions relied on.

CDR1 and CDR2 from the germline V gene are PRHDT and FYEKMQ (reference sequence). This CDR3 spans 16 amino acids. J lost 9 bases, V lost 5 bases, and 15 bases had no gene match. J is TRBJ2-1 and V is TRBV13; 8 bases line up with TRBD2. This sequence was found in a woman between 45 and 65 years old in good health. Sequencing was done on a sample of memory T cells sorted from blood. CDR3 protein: CASSQTPPGLGGEQFF. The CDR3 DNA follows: TGTGCCAGCAGCCAAACACCTCCGGGACTAGGGGGTGAGCAGTTCTTC.